These 13 T cell receptor beta chains were sequenced from one sample in a study of T cell repertoires in cytomegalovirus infection. TCRdb passed the reads through MiXCR, listing each CDR3 protein once. The sample lists about 100,000 distinct CDR3 sequences, approximately 16% occurring once. The sample consisted of PBMCs. These receptor sequences come from a human donor in good health (CMV status not recorded). Some clones in this sample may be carry-over from other donors' samples.

This clonotype was picked up many times. The chain joins TRBV7-9 to TRBJ2-7; 9 bases fit TRBD2. The CDR3 consists of 17 residues. The junction had 15 bases not matched to a gene; V was cut back by 5 bases and J by 4 bases. Germline V lookup: CDR1 SEHNR, CDR2 FQNEAQ (reference sequence). The chain's CDR3 is CASSALPIAGALYEQYF. The CDR3 region has the DNA TGTGCCAGCAGCGCTCTACCCATAGCGGGGGCATTGTACGAGCAGTACTTC.

In its sample, this clonotype was seen a few times. The chain links TRBV18 to TRBJ2-2; D call uncertain. This CDR3 spans 15 amino acids. Deletions cut 3 bases from V and 1 base from J, with 9 bases between. The V gene's germline CDR1 is KGHSH and CDR2 LQKENI. The CDR3 DNA sequence: TGTGCCAGCTCACCGGCGGCAGGGAACACCGGGGAGCTGTTTTTT. The encoded protein is CASSPAAGNTGELFF. Supplemented by reference TRBV18 and TRBJ2-2, the full variable domain reads NAGVMQNPRHLVRRRGQEARLRCSPMKGHSHVYWYRQLPEEGLKFMVYLQKENIIDESGMPKERFSAEFPKEGPSILRIQQVVRGDSAAYFCASSPAAGNTGELFFGEGSRLTVL.

This clonotype appeared a few times. V gene TRBV19 combines with J gene TRBJ1-2, with unresolved D. This CDR3 contains 15 residues. The V end lost 5 bases, the J end lost 6 bases, and 19 bases lay between the germline ends. Looked up from germline, CDR1 is LNHDA and CDR2 is SQIVND (reference sequence). The CDR3 region has the DNA TGTGCCAGTAGTCTTAATGACGGTCGACGGGATGGCTACACCTTC. Residues: CASSLNDGRRDGYTF.

The chain joins TRBV11-2 to TRBJ1-5; D is undetermined. Trimming stripped 1 base from V and 4 bases from J, with 8 bases between. The CDR3 is 14 amino acids. Germline CDR1 is SGHAT and CDR2 is FQNNGV. The CDR3 nucleotides read TGTGCCAGCAGCTTAGTTGGGGATAATCAGCCCCAGCATTTT. This sequence encodes CASSLVGDNQPQHF.

This clonotype was observed a few times. The gene calls are TRBV7-9 and TRBJ1-5, with 8 bases lining up with TRBD1. Trimming took 0 bases from V and 6 from J; bases not matched to a gene: 10. Germline CDR1 SEHNR, CDR2 FQNEAQ (reference sequence). The CDR3 spans 17 residues. The CDR3 nucleotides read TGTGCCAGCAGCTTAGCGACTGGGACAGGATTGGGTCAGCCCCAGCATTTT. Translation: CASSLATGTGLGQPQHF.

Ten or more counts support this clonotype. This sequence joins TRBV6-5 and TRBJ2-2, with D maybe TRBD2 (7 bases). In germline, CDR1 is MNHEY, CDR2 SVGAGI. The V and J ends lost 7 bases and 5 bases respectively, with 11 bases between them. The CDR3 is 13 residues long. This CDR3 is CASIQGGTGELFF. CDR3 nucleotides: TGTGCCAGCATACAGGGAGGGACCGGGGAGCTGTTTTTT.

This clonotype was observed a few times. J is TRBJ1-4 and V is TRBV14, with D hard to call. Germline CDR1 reads SGHDN; CDR2 reads FVKESK. With 2 bases removed from V and 0 bases from J, the gap between germline ends came to 7 bases. The CDR3 contains 15 residues. The DNA for the CDR3 is TGTGCCAGCAGCCAAACCTTCGCAACTAATGAAAAACTGTTTTTT. Translating gives CASSQTFATNEKLFF.

This clonotype was seen only a few times. V is TRBV7-2 and J is TRBJ1-4, with no clear D. The germline V gene has CDR1 SGHTA and CDR2 FQGNSA. Trimming shortened V by 5 bases and J by 8 bases, and 15 bases separated the two germline ends. This CDR3 contains 14 residues. The chain's CDR3 is CASSRGASREKLFF. As DNA, the CDR3 is TGTGCCAGCAGCCGGGGAGCTTCGCGGGAAAAACTGTTTTTT.

Ten or more counts support this clonotype. The V and J genes are TRBV7-2 and TRBJ1-6; TRBD1 matches at 9 bases. The CDR3 runs 16 residues. CDR1 SGHTA and CDR2 FQGNSA come from the germline V gene. The junction had 5 bases not matched to a gene; V was cut back by 2 bases and J by 6 bases. CDR3 residues: CASSLLPGQGNSPLHF. In DNA form, the CDR3 reads TGTGCCAGCAGCTTATTACCGGGACAGGGTAATTCACCCCTCCACTTT.

The table lists this clonotype with a few counts. The genes are TRBV29-1 and TRBJ2-1, with 7 bases identical to TRBD1. The CDR3 sequence is 13 residues long. Germline CDR1 SQVTM, CDR2 ANQGSEA. J gave up 5 bases and V 7 bases, and 8 bases lay outside the gene matches. The CDR3 here is CSGTGTANNEQFF. The CDR3 DNA reads TGCAGCGGGACCGGGACAGCTAACAATGAGCAGTTCTTC.

This clonotype was recorded many times. CDR3 residues: CSAGRGFGDQPQHF. In nucleotides, the CDR3 is TGCAGTGCTGGCCGGGGTTTTGGGGATCAGCCCCAGCATTTT. The chain links TRBV20-1 to TRBJ1-5; D gene unclear. Germline V gives CDR1 DFQATT, CDR2 SNEGSKA (reference sequence). The CDR3 is 14 amino acids. Trimming removed 5 bases at V and 5 bases at J, with 16 bases between.

This clonotype was counted a few times. The V gene is TRBV5-6, the J gene TRBJ2-2; D tentatively fits TRBD1 or TRBD2 (5 bases each). CDR3 length: 14 amino acids. The germline CDR1 and CDR2 sequences are SGHDT and YYEEEE. V was clipped by 4 bases and J by 8 bases, with 15 bases between them. The CDR3 DNA reads as TGTGCCAGCAGCCCCGGGACGGGACCGGGGGAGCTGTTTTTT. This codes for CASSPGTGPGELFF.

This clonotype showed up just a few times. This chain joins TRBV20-1 and TRBJ2-2; 7 nucleotides agree with TRBD2. The CDR3 has 14 amino acids. The J segment lost 1 base and the V segment lost 4 bases, leaving 3 bases of the junction unmatched. The germline V gene has CDR1 DFQATT and CDR2 SNEGSKA (reference sequence). Here the CDR3 DNA reads TGCAGTGCTATTGAGCGGGGGAACACCGGGGAGCTGTTTTTT. Amino acid sequence: CSAIERGNTGELFF.